These 17 T cell receptor beta chains were all obtained from the same sample, sequenced in a study of a mutant IDH1 vaccine in newly diagnosed glioma. Assay used: immunoSEQ multiplex PCR; TCRdb lists only in-frame clones, some missing. Seen here are about 98,000 clones, around nine tenths observed once, and the top ten hold approximately 0.57%. Time point denoted: baseline, week 1 (first vaccination visit). Treatment described: pre-vaccination baseline after standard-of-care therapy. The source was PBMCs, collected from a glioma patient treated with radiotherapy, temozolomide or both. The receptors come from a woman aged 45-65 years with glioma.

The V gene is TRBV7-9, the J gene TRBJ2-7; perhaps TRBD1 as D (5 bases). This CDR3 spans 14 amino acids. Trimming cost V 1 base and J 3 bases, with 10 bases left between them. Germline CDR1 SEHNR, CDR2 FQNEAQ (reference sequence). The CDR3 reads CASSLESRVYEQYF. The DNA for the CDR3 is TGTGCCAGCAGCTTAGAGTCCAGGGTCTACGAGCAGTACTTC.

Here the CDR3 DNA reads TGTGCCAGCAGCTTGGCCGGGAGGGCGCACACTGAAGCTTTCTTT. Translation gives CASSLAGRAHTEAFF. The chain carries TRBV5-6 and TRBJ1-1; no reliable D call. From germline, CDR1 is SGHDT and CDR2 YYEEEE. V lost 0 bases, J lost 3 bases, and 12 bases lay in between. CDR3 length: 15 amino acids.

This clone showed up just a few times. The chain links TRBV25-1 to TRBJ1-1; perhaps TRBD1 as D (5 bases). This CDR3 is built from 14 residues. V lost 3 bases, J lost 1 base, and 9 bases lay in between. Germline V gene data show CDR1 as MGHDK and CDR2 as SYGVNS. CDR3 DNA: TGTGCCAGCAGTGAGCAGGGTCGGAACACTGAAGCTTTCTTT. Its translation is CASSEQGRNTEAFF.

V usage is TRBV6-1 and J usage is TRBJ2-2; D is unclear. This CDR3 is 11 amino acids long. V dropped 3 bases and J dropped 4 bases, with 0 bases sitting between them. In germline, CDR1 is MNHNS, CDR2 SASEGT. CDR3 in amino acids: CASSDTGELFF. The CDR3 bases are TGTGCCAGCAGTGACACCGGGGAGCTGTTTTTT.

The rearrangement uses TRBV7-8 and TRBJ2-1; 7 bases align to TRBD1. The trim removed 4 bases at V and 3 bases at J, leaving 3 bases unmatched. Per the germline V gene, CDR1 is SGHVS and CDR2 is FQNEAQ. This CDR3 spans 14 amino acids. Here the CDR3 reads CASSSRDSYNEQFF. The CDR3 DNA sequence: TGTGCCAGCAGCTCCCGGGACAGCTACAATGAGCAGTTCTTC.

The chain is built from TRBV19 and TRBJ2-1, with a tentative D call TRBD2 (6 bases). The CDR3 has 14 residues. Germline assignment: CDR1 LNHDA and CDR2 SQIVND (reference sequence). Between the trimmed V and J ends, which lost 3 bases and 7 bases, there was a span of 13 bases. CDR3 loop: CASSMGLLRNEQFF. CDR3 DNA sequence: TGTGCCAGTAGTATGGGACTGCTCCGGAATGAGCAGTTCTTC.

J is TRBJ1-5 and V is TRBV2; D is unresolved. V lost 7 bases, J lost 3 bases, and 10 bases lay in between. The length of the CDR3 is 13 residues. Germline CDR1 reads SNHLY; CDR2 reads FYNNEI. CDR3 amino acids: CASNGSPNQPQHF. The CDR3 DNA reads TGTGCCAGCAATGGGAGCCCCAATCAGCCCCAGCATTTT.

The chain joins TRBV5-6 to TRBJ2-7; the D call may be TRBD1 or TRBD2 (5 bases each). Germline lookup yields CDR1 SGHDT and CDR2 YYEEEE. Between the trimmed V and J ends, which lost 4 bases and 2 bases, there was a span of 16 bases. The CDR3 sequence is 15 residues long. The CDR3 coding sequence is TGTGCCAGCAGCAGAGGGACGAAGGTGACCTACGAGCAGTACTTC. It yields the protein CASSRGTKVTYEQYF.

The V and J genes are TRBV5-1 and TRBJ2-5, with D possibly TRBD2 on 5 matching bases. The germline V gene encodes CDR1 SGHRS and CDR2 YFSETQ. This CDR3 spans 13 amino acids. V was shortened by 4 bases and J by 4 bases, with 11 bases between the two germline ends. CDR3 DNA: TGCGCCAGCAGCGCTCTAGCTGGAGAGACCCAGTACTTC. The encoded protein is CASSALAGETQYF. The full variable domain, rest sourced from reference TRBV5-1 and TRBJ2-5, is KAGVTQTPRYLIKTRGQQVTLSCSPISGHRSVSWYQQTPGQGLQFLFEYFSETQRNKGNFPGRFSGRQFSNSRSEMNVSTLELGDSALYLCASSALAGETQYFGPGTRLLVL.

The J gene is TRBJ1-2, the V gene TRBV27; 7 bases match TRBD1. After removal of 6 bases from V and 4 bases from J, the junction contained 8 bases not matched to a gene. The germline CDR1 and CDR2 sequences are MNHEY and SMNVEV (reference sequence). CDR3 size: 14 residues. Written as DNA, the CDR3 is TGTGCCAGCAGCCCGGGACAGCCTTTCTATGGCTACACCTTC. Protein product: CASSPGQPFYGYTF.

This chain connects TRBV10-2 to TRBJ2-7, with TRBD2 matching 8 bases. Germline CDR1 and CDR2: WSHSY and SAAADI. The CDR3 sequence is 15 residues long. Unmatched junction bases numbered 7, after V lost 5 bases and J lost 1 base. The CDR3 DNA sequence: TGCGCCAGCAGTCCCCGGGGGGGCACTTCCTACGAGCAGTACTTC. Its protein product is CASSPRGGTSYEQYF.

This clone has a single count. The gene calls are TRBV19 and TRBJ1-3, with D hard to call. The CDR3 is 13 amino acids. Deletions cut 5 bases from V and 7 bases from J, with 12 bases between. Germline CDR1 LNHDA, CDR2 SQIVND (reference sequence). CDR3 nucleotide sequence: TGTGCCAGTAGTGAAGGGTTTCGGAACACCATATATTTT. Translating it yields CASSEGFRNTIYF.

In its sample, this clone was seen once. As the CDR3 is not closed by the conserved phenylalanine or tryptophan, this likely results from a read error. No DNA is shown, since the ends of the CDR3 on it are uncertain; the CDR3 is the one TCRdb lists. V gene TRBV2 combines with J gene TRBJ1-1; the table's D call TRBD1 went unverified against the DNA. The germline V gene has CDR1 SNHLY and CDR2 FYNNEI. The CDR3 extends over 11 residues, inclusive of both ends. CDR3 amino acids: CASREDRAFQI.

This sequence joins TRBV7-9 and TRBJ2-7; D unresolved. This CDR3 has 14 amino acids. V lost 4 bases to trimming and J lost 3 bases, with 13 bases between them. Germline V CDR1 and CDR2: SEHNR, FQNEAQ (reference sequence). The CDR3 nucleotides are TGTGCCAGCAGCTCCCCTGGGCAGGTCTACGAGCAGTACTTC. Protein product: CASSSPGQVYEQYF.

CDR3 residues: CASSLSGLAPFYEQYF. CDR3 coding DNA: TGTGCCAGCAGTTTATCCGGACTAGCCCCATTCTACGAGCAGTACTTC. V and J are TRBV28 and TRBJ2-7, with 8 positions matching TRBD2. The J segment lost 3 bases and the V segment lost 1 base, leaving 8 bases of the junction unmatched. CDR1 is MDHEN and CDR2 is SYDVKM in the germline V gene. CDR3 length: 16 amino acids.

The CDR3 DNA follows: TGCGCCAGCACCTCCGGACAGGGGGAAAACTACGAGCAGTACTTC. This encodes CASTSGQGENYEQYF. The chain recombines TRBV5-1 with TRBJ2-7, with 10 positions matching TRBD1. Trimming cost V 6 bases and J 3 bases; bases outside gene matches: 9. Per germline, CDR1 SGHRS and CDR2 YFSETQ. The CDR3 sequence is 15 residues long. Variable domain in full (rest from reference TRBV5-1 and TRBJ2-7): KAGVTQTPRYLIKTRGQQVTLSCSPISGHRSVSWYQQTPGQGLQFLFEYFSETQRNKGNFPGRFSGRQFSNSRSEMNVSTLELGDSALYLCASTSGQGENYEQYFGPGTRLTVT.

The chain has TRBV18 and TRBJ2-1, with 12 bases fitting TRBD2. The CDR3 spans 17 residues. Trimming at V came to 6 bases and at J to 6 bases, leaving 12 bases not matched to a gene. Germline-derived CDR1 and CDR2 are KGHSH and LQKENI. CDR3 bases: TGTGCCAGCTCCCGAGGGGGATCTAGCGGGAGGGTCAATGAGCAGTTCTTC. Amino acid sequence: CASSRGGSSGRVNEQFF.